Here is one T cell receptor (beta chain) with its context. The target antigen is unknown. Here immunoSEQ multiplex PCR was the method, and the copy in TCRdb shows in-frame clones only, minus some. The sample includes about 60,000 clones, approximately 54% of them seen just once. The data were taken from a study of cytotoxic CD8 clonotypes in ibrutinib-treated CLL. The CDR3 extends over 16 amino acids. V was cut by 3 bases and J by 6 bases, with 19 bases left in between. Germline lookup yields CDR1 SGDLS and CDR2 YYNGEE. General study points: Sustained-remission and progressing patients had unequal sampling times.

The chain links TRBV9 to TRBJ2-1; TRBD2 is a possible D gene (5 bases). The material was PBMCs, obtained at disease progression, from a patient treated with ibrutinib. This TCR was recovered from a human donor with chronic lymphocytic leukemia. The CDR3 nucleotides are TGTGCCAGCAGCGCCAGCCTCCGCAACGCGGGCAATGAGCAGTTCTTC. Translated, it gives CASSASLRNAGNEQFF.